These T cell receptor beta chains were read from a single sample in a study of blood T cell repertoires in COVID-19. Here immunoSEQ multiplex PCR was the method, and the copy in TCRdb shows in-frame clones only, minus some. Among almost 85,000 clones listed, around 88% were seen once. Sequenced: peripheral blood. The receptor source for this set is a man older than 75 with active or convalescent COVID-19. Each CDR3 is given with its conserved first and last residue. A D gene is named only where the DNA matches it firmly. Size tells how often a clone was seen (once, few, many) or the class of an expanded clone, and some rows leave it out.

size	D	J	V	DNA	CDR3
.	TRBD1	TRBJ1-2	TRBV18	TGTGCCAGCTCACCTCTACCGGGACAGGGGGACTACACCTTC	CASSPLPGQGDYTF
.	TRBD1	TRBJ2-2	TRBV11-3	TGTGCCAGCAGCTCCCGACAGGGGAACACCGGGGAGCTGTTTTTT	CASSSRQGNTGELFF
.	.	TRBJ1-1	TRBV12-3/TRBV12-4	TGTGCCAGCAAGCTACACGCGGACACTGAAGCTTTCTTT	CASKLHADTEAFF
.	.	TRBJ1-2	TRBV10-1	TGCGCCAGCAGTGAGTCGGCAGCGGGGGGCTACACCTTC	CASSESAAGGYTF
.	.	TRBJ1-3	TRBV2	TGTGCCAGCAGTGAGCAAGTGCAGGGAGGTATAAACACCATATATTTT	CASSEQVQGGINTIYF
.	TRBD1	TRBJ1-2	TRBV12-3/TRBV12-4	TGTGCCAGCAGGGGGACAGGGAGCGGTGGCTACACCTTC	CASRGTGSGGYTF
.	.	TRBJ1-2	TRBV6-5	TGTGCCAGCAGTTACTCGGGTGGCAGGGGAGGGAGCTACACCTTC	CASSYSGGRGGSYTF
.	TRBD2	TRBJ2-1	TRBV4-2	TGTGCCAGCAGCTCCAGCGGGGGCACCGACAATGAGCAGTTCTTC	CASSSSGGTDNEQFF
.	TRBD1	TRBJ1-1	TRBV27	TGTGCCAGCAATACTCGGGACAGGGGGCGGCACACTGAAGCTTTCTTT	CASNTRDRGRHTEAFF
.	TRBD2	TRBJ2-2	TRBV2	TGTGCCAGCAGTGGCCCACTCCTAGCGGGAAACACCGGGGAGCTGTTTTTT	CASSGPLLAGNTGELFF
.	.	TRBJ1-1	TRBV30	TGTGCCTGGAGTGTTACAGGGCTATCTGAAGCTTTCTTT	CAWSVTGLSEAFF
.	TRBD2	TRBJ2-7	TRBV25-1	TGTGCCAGCAGTGCAGCCGGGGGGTCCTACGAGCAGTACTTC	CASSAAGGSYEQYF
.	.	TRBJ1-1	TRBV11-3	TGTGCCAGCAGCTTAAACAGCAACATGAACACTGAAGCTTTCTTT	CASSLNSNMNTEAFF
.	.	TRBJ2-5	TRBV25-1	TGTGCCAGTGGAAGGGGGGGAGAGACCCAGTACTTC	CASGRGGETQYF
.	TRBD1	TRBJ1-4	TRBV19	TGTGCCAGTAGCACCAACAGGGGATCCAATGAAAAACTGTTTTTT	CASSTNRGSNEKLFF
.	TRBD1	TRBJ1-2	TRBV9	TGTGCCAGCAGCGTAGAAGAGGGGGCAGGTGGCTACACCTTC	CASSVEEGAGGYTF
once	.	TRBJ1-4	TRBV15	TGTGCCAGTGGGCTTGGGGAGGAAAAACTGTTTTTT	CASGLGEEKLFF
once	TRBD1	TRBJ2-7	TRBV18	TGTGCCAGCTCAGGGGCTGGGGACAGGGGGCGATACGAGCAGTACTTC	CASSGAGDRGRYEQYF
once	.	TRBJ2-7	TRBV10-2	TGCGCCAGCGGAAGGACAGATTACGAGCAGTACTTC	CASGRTDYEQYF
.	.	TRBJ2-6	TRBV28	TGTGCCAGCCAATCACCGGGGTATGATTCCTCTGGGGCCAACGTCCTGACTTTC	CASQSPGYDSSGANVLTF
few	TRBD1	TRBJ1-5	TRBV14	TGTGCCAGCAGCCTTGGACAGGGGACCCAGCATTTT	CASSLGQGTQHF
.	.	TRBJ1-2	TRBV30	TGTGCCTGGAGTGAGGGGACATCGAATGGCTACACCTTC	CAWSEGTSNGYTF